The next 20 T cell receptor beta chains were all read from a single sample in a study of shared clonotypes between healthy human individuals. Measured with immunoSEQ multiplex PCR; TCRdb has only the in-frame clones, and not every one. The data contain 2 million to 2.5 million clones, approximately 96% of them singletons. The sequencing sample was made of naive CD4+ T cells sorted from blood. Noted subset: CD45RA+ positively selected. Receptors were obtained from a man younger than 35 in good health.

The chain joins TRBV27 to TRBJ1-5, with D possibly TRBD1 on 6 matching bases. The ends were cut back, 2 bases at V and 6 bases at J, with 14 bases in the middle. The V gene's germline CDR1 is MNHEY and CDR2 SMNVEV (reference sequence). The CDR3 loop spans 15 amino acids. CDR3: CASSLEGGSGQPQHF. Here the CDR3 DNA reads TGTGCCAGCAGTTTAGAGGGGGGCTCGGGTCAGCCCCAGCATTTT.

The chain employs TRBV10-1 and TRBJ1-1; D is uncertain. CDR1 is WNHNN and CDR2 is SYGVQD in the germline V gene (reference sequence). Trimming took off 7 bases at V and 3 bases at J, with 9 bases between the two ends. The CDR3 extends over 12 amino acids. CDR3 protein: CASTYSDTEAFF. The DNA of the CDR3 is TGCGCCAGCACGTATAGCGACACTGAAGCTTTCTTT.

V and J are TRBV7-9 and TRBJ2-3, with a tentative D call TRBD2 (5 bases). Trimming stripped 3 bases from V and 0 bases from J, with 10 bases between. Germline V gene data show CDR1 as SEHNR and CDR2 as FQNEAQ (reference sequence). The CDR3 runs 15 residues. The CDR3 nucleotides are TGTGCCAGCAGCTTGCGGGCAGAGAGCACAGATACGCAGTATTTT. Its translation: CASSLRAESTDTQYF.

The V call is TRBV27, the J call TRBJ2-2; D perhaps matches TRBD1 (6 bases). This CDR3 spans 15 amino acids. Germline V gives CDR1 MNHEY, CDR2 SMNVEV (reference sequence). V lost 3 bases to trimming and J lost 6 bases, with 14 bases between them. DNA for the CDR3: TGTGCCAGCAGTTTCTCAGGGGTAACATCCGGGGAGCTGTTTTTT. Its translation is CASSFSGVTSGELFF.

This rearrangement joins TRBV7-9 to TRBJ2-7; 9 bases match TRBD1. Per the germline V gene, CDR1 is SEHNR and CDR2 is FQNEAQ (reference sequence). With V trimmed by 6 bases and J by 5 bases, 11 bases remained unmatched. The CDR3 has 15 amino acids. CDR3 loop: CASRTDRGTVNEQYF. CDR3 in DNA: TGTGCCAGCAGAACAGACAGGGGGACCGTCAACGAGCAGTACTTC.

V gene TRBV27 combines with J gene TRBJ1-2; D perhaps matches TRBD1 (5 bases). The ends were cut back, 0 bases at V and 4 bases at J, with 12 bases in the middle. CDR3 size: 15 residues. Looked up from germline, CDR1 is MNHEY and CDR2 is SMNVEV (reference sequence). CDR3 in DNA: TGTGCCAGCAGTTTATCCAGGGTAAAGGGCTATGGCTACACCTTC. Translated, it gives CASSLSRVKGYGYTF.

The rearrangement joins TRBV9 to TRBJ2-7, with TRBD1 identical over 8 bases. V shed 3 bases and J 1 base; nucleotides not matched to a gene: 6. Germline V gene data show CDR1 as SGDLS and CDR2 as YYNGEE. The CDR3 covers 15 residues. As DNA, the CDR3 is TGTGCCAGCAGCGCTCAGGGGGCGGGATCCTACGAGCAGTACTTC. It specifies CASSAQGAGSYEQYF. The variable domain in full, completed from reference TRBV9 and TRBJ2-7, reads DSGVTQTPKHLITATGQRVTLRCSPRSGDLSVYWYQQSLDQGLQFLIQYYNGEERAKGNILERFSAQQFPDLHSELNLSSLELGDSALYFCASSAQGAGSYEQYFGPGTRLTVT.

As regards this clone: The identical CDR3 is also encoded by other nucleotide sequences in the sample. The chain links TRBV18 to TRBJ2-3; D uncertain. Germline CDR1 reads KGHSH; CDR2 reads LQKENI. The CDR3 extends over 14 amino acids. The V end was cut by 6 bases, the J end by 1 base, with 11 bases between. The CDR3 is CASSPTGGTDTQYF. The CDR3 nucleotides read TGTGCCAGCTCCCCCACCGGCGGCACAGATACGCAGTATTTT.

The CDR3 spells CASSRGGLSEKLFF. CDR3 DNA: TGTGCCAGCAGTAGAGGGGGTCTGAGCGAAAAACTGTTTTTT. J is TRBJ1-4 and V is TRBV28, with D possibly matching TRBD1 (6 bases). The CDR3 is made up of 14 amino acids. V dropped 5 bases and J dropped 8 bases, with 15 bases sitting between them. The V gene's germline CDR1 is MDHEN and CDR2 SYDVKM.

The CDR3 region has the DNA TGTGCCAGCAGGCTAGGGGGTGGGCAGCCCCAGCATTTT. The encoded protein is CASRLGGGQPQHF. V usage is TRBV27 and J usage is TRBJ1-5; maybe TRBD1 (6 bases). The CDR3 sequence is 13 residues long. CDR1 and CDR2 from the germline V gene are MNHEY and SMNVEV (reference sequence). V was clipped by 6 bases and J by 7 bases, with 13 bases between them.

The V call is TRBV5-4, the J call TRBJ2-1; 7 bases match TRBD2. In germline, CDR1 is SGHNT, CDR2 YYREEE (reference sequence). Trimming cost V 2 bases and J 2 bases; bases outside gene matches: 13. The CDR3 has 18 residues. This CDR3 reads CASSLEGFRLAPYNEQFF. The CDR3 DNA reads as TGTGCCAGCAGCTTAGAGGGGTTCCGACTAGCCCCCTACAATGAGCAGTTCTTC.

The J gene is TRBJ2-5, the V gene TRBV25-1; D not resolved. The germline gives CDR1 MGHDK, CDR2 SYGVNS. V was shortened by 1 base and J by 1 base, with 16 bases between the two germline ends. CDR3 length: 17 amino acids. The CDR3 here is CASSESGSLRGQETQYF. The CDR3 DNA is TGTGCCAGCAGTGAATCCGGTAGCCTAAGAGGCCAAGAGACCCAGTACTTC.

This chain joins TRBV6-5 and TRBJ1-2, with no clear D. With 6 bases removed from V and 6 bases from J, the gap between germline ends came to 14 bases. The CDR3 sequence is 13 residues long. Germline V gene data show CDR1 as MNHEY and CDR2 as SVGAGI. The CDR3 DNA is TGTGCCAGCAGGGAGGACGGACGAAATGGCTACACCTTC. It encodes CASREDGRNGYTF.

The chain joins TRBV2 to TRBJ2-2; the D gene is possibly TRBD1 (7 bases). The CDR3 is made up of 16 amino acids. The V gene's germline CDR1 is SNHLY and CDR2 FYNNEI. Trimming removed 3 bases from V and 5 bases from J, with 16 bases in between. The CDR3 DNA sequence: TGTGCCAGCAGTGATGTAGGAGGGGGCGTAACCGGGGAGCTGTTTTTT. Its protein product is CASSDVGGGVTGELFF.

The J gene is TRBJ2-1, the V gene TRBV29-1; no firm D call. Trimming took off 0 bases at V and 2 bases at J, with 11 bases between the two ends. The CDR3 runs to 15 residues. Germline V gene data show CDR1 as SQVTM and CDR2 as ANQGSEA. CDR3 sequence: CSVEETNVPYNEQFF. The CDR3 DNA reads as TGCAGCGTTGAAGAGACAAACGTGCCCTACAATGAGCAGTTCTTC.

The V gene is TRBV6-5, the J gene TRBJ2-1, with D tentatively TRBD1 or TRBD2 (5 bases each). This CDR3 has 14 residues. Germline V gene sequence: CDR1 MNHEY, CDR2 SVGAGI. V was pared by 10 bases and J by 0 bases, with 13 bases between. The CDR3 coding sequence is TGTGCCACCAGGGAGCAGCTCTCCTACAATGAGCAGTTCTTC. It codes for CATREQLSYNEQFF.

This sequence joins TRBV5-1 and TRBJ1-1, with D uncertain. V was shortened by 0 bases and J by 2 bases, with 8 bases between the two germline ends. The CDR3 is 14 amino acids. CDR1 is SGHRS, CDR2 YFSETQ, per germline. DNA for the CDR3: TGCGCCAGCAGCTTGGGACCCAGCAACACTGAAGCTTTCTTT. Amino acid sequence: CASSLGPSNTEAFF.

The table lists this clone with a count of one. The rearrangement joins TRBV7-9 to TRBJ2-3; D may correspond to TRBD1 or TRBD2 (5 bases each). The CDR3 runs 15 residues. Trimming took 5 bases from V and 3 from J, leaving 15 bases between them. Looked up from germline, CDR1 is SEHNR and CDR2 is FQNEAQ (reference sequence). The CDR3 loop reads CASSPRGVATDTQYF. The CDR3 DNA is TGTGCCAGCAGCCCCCGAGGGGTAGCGACAGATACGCAGTATTTT.

This clone was seen only once. The chain is built from TRBV6-5 and TRBJ2-2; D ambiguous. CDR1 and CDR2 from the germline V gene are MNHEY and SVGAGI. The V end lost 0 bases, the J end lost 3 bases, and 5 bases lay between the germline ends. CDR3 length: 14 amino acids. The chain's CDR3 is CASSYSWDTGELFF. DNA for the CDR3: TGTGCCAGCAGTTACTCGTGGGACACCGGGGAGCTGTTTTTT.

The J gene is TRBJ2-1, the V gene TRBV4-1; D ambiguous. With 0 bases removed from V and 1 base from J, the gap between germline ends came to 10 bases. The CDR3 sequence is 16 residues long. From germline, CDR1 is MGHRA and CDR2 YSYEKL. The CDR3 spells CASSQDWSISYNEQFF. CDR3 sequence (DNA): TGCGCCAGCAGCCAAGACTGGAGCATTTCCTACAATGAGCAGTTCTTC.